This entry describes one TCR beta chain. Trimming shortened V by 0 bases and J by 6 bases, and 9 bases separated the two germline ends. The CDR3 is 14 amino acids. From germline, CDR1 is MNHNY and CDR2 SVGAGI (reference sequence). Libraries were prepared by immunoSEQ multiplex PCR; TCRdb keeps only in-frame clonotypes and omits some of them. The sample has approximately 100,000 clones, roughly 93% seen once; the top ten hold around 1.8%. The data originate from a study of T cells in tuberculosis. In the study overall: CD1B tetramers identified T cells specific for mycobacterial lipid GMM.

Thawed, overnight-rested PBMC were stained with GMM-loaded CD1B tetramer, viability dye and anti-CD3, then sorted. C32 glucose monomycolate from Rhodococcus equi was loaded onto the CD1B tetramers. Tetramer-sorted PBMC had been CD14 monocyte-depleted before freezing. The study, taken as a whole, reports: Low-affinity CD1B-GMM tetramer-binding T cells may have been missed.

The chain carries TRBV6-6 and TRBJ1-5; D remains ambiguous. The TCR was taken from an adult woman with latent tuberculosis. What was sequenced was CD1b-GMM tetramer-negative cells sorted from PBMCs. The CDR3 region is CASSYSAAGQPQHF. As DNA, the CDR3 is TGTGCCAGCAGTTACTCGGCGGCCGGTCAGCCCCAGCATTTT.